Below, 23 T cell receptor beta chains from the same sample are listed, as sequenced in a study of B cell selection in AIRE deficiency. Conventional CD4 T cells were sorted as CD4+CD127+ cells. Method: immunoSEQ multiplex PCR; TCRdb's copy keeps in-frame clones and lacks some. The sample comprises approximately 24,000 clones, nearly 97% of which are singletons, and around 0.26% rests with the top ten. Sequencing was done on a sample of CD4+CD127+ conventional T cells sorted from PBMCs. These receptors all stem from a human donor in good health.

V gene TRBV11-2 combines with J gene TRBJ2-7, with D unclear. CDR3 size: 14 residues. In germline, CDR1 is SGHAT, CDR2 FQNNGV. V shed 5 bases and J shed 2 bases, with 13 bases lying between them. CDR3 residues: CASSPFGQTYEQYF. DNA for the CDR3: TGTGCCAGCAGCCCATTCGGTCAAACCTACGAGCAGTACTTC. Combining the CDR3 with reference TRBV11-2 and TRBJ2-7 gives the whole variable domain EAGVAQSPRYKIIEKRQSVAFWCNPISGHATLYWYQQILGQGPKLLIQFQNNGVVDDSQLPKDRFSAERLKGVDSTLKIQPAKLEDSAVYLCASSPFGQTYEQYFGPGTRLTVT.

The chain combines TRBV6-1 with TRBJ2-3; the D is unclear. The CDR3 spans 15 residues. Trimming removed 7 bases from V and 0 bases from J, with 14 bases in between. The germline gives CDR1 MNHNS, CDR2 SASEGT. CDR3 sequence (DNA): TGTGCCAGCACCTTCCTAGGCTCTAGCACAGATACGCAGTATTTT. This translates into CASTFLGSSTDTQYF.

The rearrangement joins TRBV6-1 to TRBJ1-2; no firm D call. Germline CDR1 is MNHNS and CDR2 is SASEGT. Between the trimmed V and J ends, which lost 4 bases and 4 bases, there was a span of 13 bases. The CDR3 is 14 residues long. The chain's CDR3 is CASSVGAGLYGYTF. CDR3 coding DNA: TGTGCCAGCAGTGTAGGAGCTGGACTCTATGGCTACACCTTC.

A remark on this clone: At one boundary the junction diverges from the germline segment, which might be a read error. The chain couples TRBV18 to TRBJ1-1, with 10 nucleotides matching TRBD1. This CDR3 is 15 amino acids long. Germline loops: CDR1 KGHSH, CDR2 LQKENI. CDR3: CASSAPDRGLPEAFF. CDR3 nucleotides: TGTGCCAGCTCAGCACCCGACAGGGGGCTGCCTGAAGCTTTCTTT.

The count of this clone is one. V usage is TRBV10-2 and J usage is TRBJ2-5; D uncertain. CDR3 length equals 15 residues. Germline lookup yields CDR1 WSHSY and CDR2 SAAADI. Deletions cut 6 bases from V and 5 bases from J, with 19 bases between. CDR3: CASSVALTFQETQYF. The CDR3 region has the DNA TGCGCCAGCAGCGTTGCACTAACATTTCAGGAGACCCAGTACTTC.

This sequence joins TRBV7-9 and TRBJ2-2; TRBD1 is a possible D gene (5 bases). The CDR3 contains 14 residues. Per the germline V gene, CDR1 is SEHNR and CDR2 is FQNEAQ (reference sequence). With 5 bases removed from V and 6 bases from J, the gap between germline ends came to 13 bases. In DNA form, the CDR3 reads TGTGCCAGCAGCGAACAGGCCGGATCCGGGGAGCTGTTTTTT. It yields the protein CASSEQAGSGELFF.

This chain links TRBV14 with TRBJ1-5; possible D gene TRBD1, 5 bases. Trimming took 4 bases from V and 6 from J, leaving 10 bases between them. The CDR3 loop spans 13 amino acids. Germline values: CDR1 SGHDN, CDR2 FVKESK. In DNA form, the CDR3 reads TGTGCCAGCAGCCTGGGGGGTTTTCAGCCCCAGCATTTT. Its translation is CASSLGGFQPQHF.

The J gene is TRBJ2-1, the V gene TRBV5-6, with 7 bases matching TRBD1. Germline CDR1 is SGHDT and CDR2 is YYEEEE. Trimming removed 3 bases from V and 5 bases from J; junction bases left unmatched: 14. This CDR3 contains 17 residues. The CDR3 region is CASSSNLWGQLDNEQFF. In DNA form, the CDR3 reads TGTGCCAGCAGCTCGAACCTTTGGGGACAGCTAGACAATGAGCAGTTCTTC.

V is TRBV6-1 and J is TRBJ1-1; no definite D call. The germline V gene encodes CDR1 MNHNS and CDR2 SASEGT. V was shortened by 7 bases and J by 5 bases, with 20 bases between the two germline ends. The CDR3 runs to 15 residues. CDR3 sequence reads: CASTEAVVRATEAFF. The CDR3 DNA reads TGTGCCAGCACCGAAGCGGTGGTTCGGGCAACTGAAGCTTTCTTT.

This sequence joins TRBV6-1 and TRBJ1-6; D gene uncertain. CDR1 is MNHNS, CDR2 SASEGT, per germline. V dropped 4 bases and J dropped 4 bases, with 8 bases sitting between them. There are 14 residues in the CDR3. The DNA of the CDR3 is TGTGCCAGCAGTGGTTTACAGTATAATTCACCCCTCCACTTT. Its translation is CASSGLQYNSPLHF.

The chain couples TRBV4-1 to TRBJ2-1; TRBD2 aligns across 15 bases. V shed 4 bases, J shed 5 bases, and the junction held 15 bases outside the gene matches. Germline V gives CDR1 MGHRA, CDR2 YSYEKL. The CDR3 totals 20 residues. Written as DNA, the CDR3 is TGCGCCAGCAGCCTACCGGGACTAGCGGGGGGCCGACCTCGGCACAATGAGCAGTTCTTC. Residues: CASSLPGLAGGRPRHNEQFF.

The J gene is TRBJ1-1, the V gene TRBV2; a weak D match, TRBD1 (6 bases). The CDR3 is made up of 12 amino acids. From germline, CDR1 is SNHLY and CDR2 FYNNEI. V lost 2 bases to trimming and J lost 7 bases, with 8 bases between them. Written as DNA, the CDR3 is TGTGCCAGCAGTGAAAGGGGGGATGAAGCTTTCTTT. Protein: CASSERGDEAFF.

V and J are TRBV18 and TRBJ1-2; 7 positions agree with TRBD1. The CDR3 has 16 amino acids. Looked up from germline, CDR1 is KGHSH and CDR2 is LQKENI. After removal of 1 base from V and 7 bases from J, the junction contained 12 bases not matched to a gene. The CDR3 here is CASSPLAGQQNSGYTF. The DNA of the CDR3 is TGTGCCAGCTCACCACTCGCGGGACAGCAAAATTCTGGCTACACCTTC.

The J gene is TRBJ2-5, the V gene TRBV9; D may be TRBD2 (6 bases). The germline V and J ends were trimmed by 0 bases and 4 bases, with 13 bases remaining between them. This CDR3 is 15 amino acids long. Per germline, CDR1 SGDLS and CDR2 YYNGEE. CDR3 DNA: TGTGCCAGCAGCGTAGGGGGAGGAATACGAGAGACCCAGTACTTC. Translating it yields CASSVGGGIRETQYF.

CDR3 nucleotides: TGTGCCAGCAGCTTGGCCGGGAGGGCAGATACGCAGTATTTT. Its translation: CASSLAGRADTQYF. The V gene is TRBV5-4, the J gene TRBJ2-3; 8 nucleotides line up with TRBD2. V was clipped by 0 bases and J by 4 bases; unmatched bases: 1. Germline loops: CDR1 SGHNT, CDR2 YYREEE (reference sequence). The CDR3 length is 14 residues. Full variable domain (remainder filled in from reference TRBV5-4 and TRBJ2-3): ETGVTQSPTHLIKTRGQQVTLRCSSQSGHNTVSWYQQALGQGPQFIFQYYREEENGRGNFPPRFSGLQFPNYSSELNVNALELDDSALYLCASSLAGRADTQYFGPGTRLTVL.

This chain's CDR3 is CASSVSPSTTDTQYF. The DNA of the CDR3 is TGTGCCAGCAGCGTGTCCCCTAGCACCACAGATACGCAGTATTTT. The V call is TRBV9, the J call TRBJ2-3, with D possibly matching TRBD2 (5 bases). V shed 2 bases and J shed 2 bases, with 12 bases lying between them. CDR1 and CDR2 (germline): SGDLS, YYNGEE. The CDR3 consists of 15 residues.

V is TRBV7-9 and J is TRBJ2-7; 9 bases agree with TRBD1. Trimming at V came to 1 base and at J to 7 bases, leaving 11 bases not matched to a gene. Looked up from germline, CDR1 is SEHNR and CDR2 is FQNEAQ (reference sequence). The CDR3 is 16 residues long. In nucleotides, the CDR3 is TGTGCCAGCAGCTTAGGTCCCCGGGACAGGGTGCGTGAGCAGTACTTC. It yields the protein CASSLGPRDRVREQYF.

The chain employs TRBV6-5 and TRBJ2-7; D may be TRBD1 (5 bases). CDR1 MNHEY and CDR2 SVGAGI come from the germline V gene. The CDR3 length is 14 residues. Trimming cost V 6 bases and J 8 bases, with 20 bases left between them. CDR3 protein: CASRSPGSGFQQYF. The CDR3 coding sequence is TGTGCCAGCAGATCACCAGGGTCAGGCTTTCAGCAGTACTTC.

The gene calls are TRBV25-1 and TRBJ2-7, with D possibly called TRBD1 or TRBD2 (5 bases each). This CDR3 is 16 amino acids long. Trimming took off 2 bases at V and 7 bases at J, with 21 bases between the two ends. Germline CDR1 MGHDK, CDR2 SYGVNS. CDR3 nucleotide sequence: TGTGCCAGCAGTGAACCGGCCGGGACCACCTTCGGGGAGCAGTACTTC. Translated: CASSEPAGTTFGEQYF.

The chain links TRBV28 to TRBJ1-1, with 7 bases aligning to TRBD1. Germline CDR1 reads MDHEN; CDR2 reads SYDVKM. The ends lost 7 bases at V and 1 base at J; junction bases unmatched: 3. This CDR3 has 13 amino acids. DNA for the CDR3: TGTGCCAGCATCTGGACAGGGAACACTGAAGCTTTCTTT. Encoded protein: CASIWTGNTEAFF.

The chain recombines TRBV7-3 with TRBJ2-7, with D possibly TRBD1 on 6 matching bases. CDR3 size: 13 residues. In germline, CDR1 is SGHTA, CDR2 FQGTGA. With 6 bases removed from V and 5 bases from J, the gap between germline ends came to 14 bases. CDR3 nucleotide sequence: TGTGCCAGCAGGCGTCGTGGGGGCAACGAGCAGTACTTC. Encoded protein: CASRRRGGNEQYF.

This clone showed up just once. CDR3 sequence: CASSPFGTGVAYEQYF. The CDR3 DNA reads TGTGCCAGCTCACCTTTCGGGACAGGGGTAGCCTACGAGCAGTACTTC. The chain is built from TRBV18 and TRBJ2-7; 10 nucleotides line up with TRBD1. Unmatched junction bases numbered 7, after V lost 3 bases and J lost 2 bases. The CDR3 extends over 16 amino acids. Germline lookup yields CDR1 KGHSH and CDR2 LQKENI. The whole variable domain, filled in from reference TRBV18 and TRBJ2-7, reads NAGVMQNPRHLVRRRGQEARLRCSPMKGHSHVYWYRQLPEEGLKFMVYLQKENIIDESGMPKERFSAEFPKEGPSILRIQQVVRGDSAAYFCASSPFGTGVAYEQYFGPGTRLTVT.

The chain recombines TRBV6-5 with TRBJ1-5, with D possibly being TRBD1 (5 bases). Between the trimmed V and J ends, which lost 6 bases and 0 bases, there was a span of 12 bases. The CDR3 is 15 residues long. Looked up from germline, CDR1 is MNHEY and CDR2 is SVGAGI. The DNA of the CDR3 is TGTGCCAGCAGCCGGACACTTTATAGCAATCAGCCCCAGCATTTT. This translates into CASSRTLYSNQPQHF.